The rows below give T cell receptor beta chains drawn from one sample of a study of CD8+CD57+ T cells in acquired aplastic anemia. TCRdb redid the calling of the reads with MiXCR, one entry per CDR3 protein. The sample yields about 290,000 distinct CDR3 sequences, under 60% seen once. Sequenced input: sorted CD4+, CD8+, or CD8+CD57+ T cells (not recorded which) from PBMCs. These receptors were obtained from a human donor with aplastic anemia. Each CDR3 is given with its conserved first and last residue. The order of the fields is D gene, V gene, clone size, J gene, CDR3 protein, CDR3 DNA. The D gene is left open where the match is weak. Only some rows state a clone size, as once, few, many or a class for expanded clones.

>-|TRBV6-4|-|TRBJ1-6
CATPKKGPSPLHF
TGTGCCACGCCCAAAAAGGGGCCATCACCCCTCCACTTT
>-|TRBV7-2|-|TRBJ2-7
CASSLRESYEQYF
TGTGCCAGCAGCTTAAGGGAGAGCTACGAGCAGTACTTC
>-|TRBV30|few|TRBJ1-3
CAWGRRGAAGNTIYF
TGTGCCTGGGGGCGAAGGGGGGCGGCCGGAAACACCATATATTTT
>TRBD1|TRBV19|many|TRBJ2-2
CASTLQGAGGELFF
TGTGCCAGTACCTTACAGGGGGCCGGCGGGGAGCTGTTTTTT
>-|TRBV4-1|many|TRBJ2-2
CASSQDVRSTGELFF
TGCGCCAGCAGCCAAGATGTTAGATCCACCGGGGAGCTGTTTTTT
>-|TRBV7-9|-|TRBJ1-1
CASSPPVKGNTEAFF
TGTGCCAGCAGTCCCCCCGTGAAGGGGAACACTGAAGCTTTCTTT
>TRBD1|TRBV7-8|-|TRBJ2-7
CASSNKWTGGEQYF
TGTGCAAGTAGTAACAAATGGACAGGGGGCGAGCAGTACTTC
>-|TRBV7-6|-|TRBJ1-6
CASSVGQNNSPLHF
TGCGCCAGCAGCGTAGGACAGAATAATTCACCCCTCCACTTT
>-|TRBV10-3|-|TRBJ2-3
CATSSLGFPDTQYF
TGTGCCACCAGCAGCCTGGGTTTCCCAGATACGCAGTATTTT
>-|TRBV18|few|TRBJ2-7
CASSPTGSHEQYF
TGTGCCAGCTCCCCCACAGGGTCCCACGAGCAGTACTTC
>-|TRBV2|-|TRBJ1-1
CASRFDRIDEAFF
TGTGCCAGCAGGTTCGACAGAATCGATGAAGCTTTCTTT
>-|TRBV3-1|many|TRBJ1-5
CASSQAGGNQPQHF
TGTGCCAGCAGCCAAGCGGGGGGAAATCAGCCCCAGCATTTT
>-|TRBV29-1|-|TRBJ2-1
CSVEGGFNEQFF
TGCAGCGTTGAAGGGGGCTTCAATGAGCAGTTCTTC
>TRBD2|TRBV11-2|few|TRBJ2-7
CASSPLAGVGYEQYF
TGTGCCAGCAGCCCACTAGCGGGGGTCGGCTACGAGCAGTACTTC
>TRBD1|TRBV29-1|-|TRBJ1-2
CSVGPTGGYGYTF
TGCAGCGTTGGGCCGACAGGGGGCTATGGCTACACCTTC
>TRBD1|TRBV29-1|-|TRBJ2-3
CSVDDKGARDTQYF
TGCAGCGTTGACGACAAGGGGGCAAGAGATACGCAGTATTTT
>-|TRBV7-2|-|TRBJ1-2
CASSSPGHPFYGYTF
TGTGCCAGCAGCTCGCCGGGACATCCGTTCTATGGCTACACCTTC
>TRBD1|TRBV15|-|TRBJ1-5
CATSRDRTGLQHF
TGTGCCACCAGCAGGGATCGGACAGGGCTCCAGCATTTT
>TRBD2|TRBV11-3|many|TRBJ2-1
CASSQGTSGGKYEQFF
TGTGCCAGCAGCCAAGGGACTAGCGGGGGGAAGTATGAGCAGTTCTTC